A single sample is the source of the 17 T cell receptor beta chains below, sequenced in a study of T cell responses to AZD1222 COVID-19 vaccine. TCRdb's table, derived via immunoSEQ multiplex PCR, lists solely in-frame clones and lacks some. The sample consists of about 180,000 clones, 80% to 95% of them appearing once. The specimen was peripheral blood, collected 28 days after the second AZD1222 dose. These receptors originate from an adult who received the AZD1222 COVID-19 vaccine.

This chain links TRBV30 with TRBJ1-1; D gene ambiguous. The CDR3 sequence is 16 residues long. The V gene's germline CDR1 is GTSNPN and CDR2 SVGIG (reference sequence). Trimming pared 2 bases from V and 1 base from J, leaving 17 bases between. The CDR3 here is CAWSRNTGSPNTEAFF. Written as DNA, the CDR3 is TGTGCCTGGAGTCGAAACACGGGATCCCCGAACACTGAAGCTTTCTTT.

The rearrangement joins TRBV2 to TRBJ1-1, with a possible D match to TRBD1 (5 bases). Trimming pared 3 bases from V and 1 base from J, leaving 9 bases between. The V gene's germline CDR1 is SNHLY and CDR2 FYNNEI. There are 14 residues in the CDR3. The CDR3 is CASSDGGGNTEAFF. CDR3 nucleotides: TGTGCCAGCAGTGACGGCGGGGGGAACACTGAAGCTTTCTTT. The variable domain in full, completed from reference TRBV2 and TRBJ1-1, reads EPEVTQTPSHQVTQMGQEVILRCVPISNHLYFYWYRQILGQKVEFLVSFYNNEISEKSEIFDDQFSVERPDGSNFTLKIRSTKLEDSAMYFCASSDGGGNTEAFFGQGTRLTVV.

V and J are TRBV30 and TRBJ2-3; tentatively, D is TRBD2 (6 bases). Trimming took off 8 bases at V and 6 bases at J, with 18 bases between the two ends. The germline V gene has CDR1 GTSNPN and CDR2 SVGIG (reference sequence). CDR3 length equals 13 residues. The chain's CDR3 is CAVRERRGDTQYF. Here the CDR3 DNA reads TGTGCCGTCCGGGAGCGGCGCGGGGATACGCAGTATTTT.

This clone has only one observation. The chain couples TRBV6-2 or TRBV6-3 to TRBJ1-1, with 9 nucleotides matching TRBD1. Unmatched junction bases numbered 10, after V lost 6 bases and J lost 8 bases. Germline V gives CDR1 MNHEY, CDR2 SVGEGT. This CDR3 contains 14 residues. The CDR3 DNA follows: TGTGCCAGCAGCAGACAGGGGGGGTCTCCCGAAGCTTTCTTT. It encodes CASSRQGGSPEAFF.

This chain links TRBV5-1 with TRBJ2-7; D is perhaps TRBD1 (6 bases). The CDR3 extends over 16 amino acids. Germline V CDR1 and CDR2: SGHRS, YFSETQ. Trimming shortened V by 2 bases and J by 3 bases, and 18 bases separated the two germline ends. In DNA form, the CDR3 reads TGCGCCAGCAGCTTCGACGGGAATACAGGGAGCTACGAGCAGTACTTC. Amino acids: CASSFDGNTGSYEQYF.

The J gene is TRBJ2-7, the V gene TRBV7-6; 10 nucleotides align to TRBD1. CDR1 SGHVS and CDR2 FNYEAQ come from the germline V gene. Trimming cost V 2 bases and J 2 bases; bases outside gene matches: 9. The CDR3 runs 17 residues. CDR3 protein: CASSLFAGTGEAYEQYF. In DNA form, the CDR3 reads TGTGCCAGCAGCTTATTCGCCGGGACAGGGGAAGCCTACGAGCAGTACTTC.

The chain uses TRBV5-1 and TRBJ2-7; 7 nucleotides agree with TRBD1. This CDR3 contains 14 residues. The V gene end was trimmed by 0 bases and the J gene end by 2 bases; junction bases not matched to a gene: 2. The germline V gene has CDR1 SGHRS and CDR2 YFSETQ. The chain's CDR3 is CASSLDRGTYEQYF. DNA for the CDR3: TGCGCCAGCAGCTTGGACAGGGGAACCTACGAGCAGTACTTC.

This clone was seen just once. CDR3 sequence (DNA): TGTGCCAGCAGCTTTGACAGGGCCAGCTATGGCTACACCTTC. Its translation: CASSFDRASYGYTF. The chain carries TRBV7-2 and TRBJ1-2, with 7 bases lining up with TRBD1. This CDR3 region has 14 residues. CDR1 is SGHTA, CDR2 FQGNSA, per germline. Losses at the gene ends were 3 bases for V and 4 bases for J; bases not matched to a gene: 5.

The CDR3 sequence is CASSLMGQGYNEQFF. Here the CDR3 DNA reads TGTGCCAGCAGCTTAATGGGACAGGGGTACAATGAGCAGTTCTTC. The chain is built from TRBV7-2 and TRBJ2-1, with TRBD1 matching over 10 bases. The CDR3 has 15 amino acids. Germline V gene data show CDR1 as SGHTA and CDR2 as FQGNSA. The trim removed 2 bases at V and 4 bases at J, leaving 2 bases unmatched.

The chain combines TRBV5-1 with TRBJ2-1; weak D call: TRBD1 (5 bases). The CDR3 consists of 16 residues. V gave up 1 base and J gave up 6 bases, with 17 bases separating them. Germline lookup yields CDR1 SGHRS and CDR2 YFSETQ. CDR3 residues: CASSLYRAERGNEQFF. The CDR3 coding sequence is TGCGCCAGCAGCTTGTATCGCGCGGAAAGGGGCAATGAGCAGTTCTTC.

The rearrangement joins TRBV4-1 to TRBJ2-3; 9 bases are shared with TRBD2. The germline CDR1 and CDR2 sequences are MGHRA and YSYEKL. The ends lost 1 base at V and 4 bases at J; junction bases unmatched: 6. The CDR3 consists of 16 residues. The CDR3, as DNA: TGCGCCAGCAGCCAAGCGCGGGGGGGCCTGGCAGATACGCAGTATTTT. Encoded protein: CASSQARGGLADTQYF.

The chain joins TRBV7-6 to TRBJ2-3; possibly TRBD1 or TRBD2 for D (5 bases each). This CDR3 comprises 15 residues. Trimming cost V 5 bases and J 5 bases, with 17 bases left between them. In germline, CDR1 is SGHVS, CDR2 FNYEAQ. The CDR3 reads CASSPRGAREDTQYF. DNA for the CDR3: TGTGCCAGCAGCCCTCGTGGGGCGAGGGAAGATACGCAGTATTTT. Supplemented by reference TRBV7-6 and TRBJ2-3, the full variable domain reads GAGVSQSPRYKVTKRGQDVALRCDPISGHVSLYWYRQALGQGPEFLTYFNYEAQQDKSGLPNDRFSAERPEGSISTLTIQRTEQRDSAMYRCASSPRGAREDTQYFGPGTRLTVL.

Concerning this clone itself: One end of the junction fails to match germline, which may point to a read error. CDR3 nucleotide sequence: TGTGCCAGCAGCCGTAGCGGGGCCTACAGTGAGCAGTTCTTC. The encoded protein is CASSRSGAYSEQFF. The V call is TRBV6-5, the J call TRBJ2-1; the match to TRBD2 covers 8 bases. This CDR3 has 14 residues. CDR1 is MNHEY and CDR2 is SVGAGI in the germline V gene.

The chain employs TRBV12-3 or TRBV12-4 and TRBJ2-7; D may be TRBD1 (6 bases). With 6 bases removed from V and 4 bases from J, the gap between germline ends came to 13 bases. The CDR3 is 13 amino acids. Written as DNA, the CDR3 is TGTGCCAGCAGCCATGGGGGCCCATACGAGCAGTACTTC. Amino acids: CASSHGGPYEQYF.

The genes are TRBV10-3 and TRBJ2-3; 13 bases align to TRBD2. The germline gives CDR1 ENHRY, CDR2 SYGVKD. CDR3 length equals 15 residues. The junction had 2 bases not matched to a gene; V was cut back by 5 bases and J by 3 bases. CDR3 region: CAISPGLAGTDTQYF. Written as DNA, the CDR3 is TGTGCCATCAGTCCGGGACTAGCGGGAACAGATACGCAGTATTTT.

This chain connects TRBV5-1 to TRBJ2-6; unclear D gene. The V and J ends lost 4 bases and 0 bases respectively, with 5 bases between them. The CDR3 sequence is 14 residues long. Germline-derived CDR1 and CDR2 are SGHRS and YFSETQ. The CDR3 bases are TGCGCCAGCAGCCCCGACTCTGGGGCCAACGTCCTGACTTTC. Protein sequence: CASSPDSGANVLTF.

This clone came up once. The J gene is TRBJ1-1, the V gene TRBV7-6, with D possibly TRBD1 on 5 matching bases. Germline V gene lookup returns CDR1 SGHVS and CDR2 FNYEAQ. The V and J ends lost 5 bases and 5 bases respectively, with 18 bases between them. The CDR3 is 15 residues long. CDR3 sequence: CASSRHAGRSTEAFF. The CDR3 DNA reads as TGTGCCAGCAGCAGGCATGCGGGGCGGTCGACTGAAGCTTTCTTT.